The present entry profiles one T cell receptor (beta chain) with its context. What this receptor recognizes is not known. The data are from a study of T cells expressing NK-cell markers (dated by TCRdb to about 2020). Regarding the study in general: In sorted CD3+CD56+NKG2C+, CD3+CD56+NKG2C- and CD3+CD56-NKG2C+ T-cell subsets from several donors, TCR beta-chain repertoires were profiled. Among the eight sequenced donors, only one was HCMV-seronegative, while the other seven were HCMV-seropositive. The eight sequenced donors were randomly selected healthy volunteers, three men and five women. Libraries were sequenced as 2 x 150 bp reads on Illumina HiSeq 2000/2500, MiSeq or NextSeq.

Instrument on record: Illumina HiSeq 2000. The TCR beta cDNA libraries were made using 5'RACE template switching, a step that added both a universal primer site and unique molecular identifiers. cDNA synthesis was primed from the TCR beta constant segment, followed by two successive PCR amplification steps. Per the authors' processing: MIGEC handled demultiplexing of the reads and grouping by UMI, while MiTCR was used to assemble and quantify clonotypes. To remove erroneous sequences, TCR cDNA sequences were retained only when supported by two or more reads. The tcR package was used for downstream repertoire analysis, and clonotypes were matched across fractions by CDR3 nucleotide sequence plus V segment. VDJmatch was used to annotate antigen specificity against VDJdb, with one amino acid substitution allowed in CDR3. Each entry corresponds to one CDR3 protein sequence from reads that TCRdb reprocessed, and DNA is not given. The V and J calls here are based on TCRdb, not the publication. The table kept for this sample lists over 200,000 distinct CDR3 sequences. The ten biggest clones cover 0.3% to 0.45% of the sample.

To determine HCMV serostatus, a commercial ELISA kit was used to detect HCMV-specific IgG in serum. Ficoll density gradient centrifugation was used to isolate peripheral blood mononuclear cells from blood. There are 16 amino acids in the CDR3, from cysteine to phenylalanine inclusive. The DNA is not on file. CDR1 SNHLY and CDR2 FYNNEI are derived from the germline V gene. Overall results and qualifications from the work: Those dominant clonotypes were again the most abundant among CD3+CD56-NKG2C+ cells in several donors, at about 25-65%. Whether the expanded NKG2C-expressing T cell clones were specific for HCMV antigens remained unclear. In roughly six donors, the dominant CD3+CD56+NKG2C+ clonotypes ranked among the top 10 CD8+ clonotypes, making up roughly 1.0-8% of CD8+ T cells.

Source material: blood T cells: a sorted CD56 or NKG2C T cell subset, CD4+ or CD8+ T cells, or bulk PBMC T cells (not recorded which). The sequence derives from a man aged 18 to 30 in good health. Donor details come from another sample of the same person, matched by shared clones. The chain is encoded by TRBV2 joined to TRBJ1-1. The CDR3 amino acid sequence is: CASSEARGSMNTEAFF.